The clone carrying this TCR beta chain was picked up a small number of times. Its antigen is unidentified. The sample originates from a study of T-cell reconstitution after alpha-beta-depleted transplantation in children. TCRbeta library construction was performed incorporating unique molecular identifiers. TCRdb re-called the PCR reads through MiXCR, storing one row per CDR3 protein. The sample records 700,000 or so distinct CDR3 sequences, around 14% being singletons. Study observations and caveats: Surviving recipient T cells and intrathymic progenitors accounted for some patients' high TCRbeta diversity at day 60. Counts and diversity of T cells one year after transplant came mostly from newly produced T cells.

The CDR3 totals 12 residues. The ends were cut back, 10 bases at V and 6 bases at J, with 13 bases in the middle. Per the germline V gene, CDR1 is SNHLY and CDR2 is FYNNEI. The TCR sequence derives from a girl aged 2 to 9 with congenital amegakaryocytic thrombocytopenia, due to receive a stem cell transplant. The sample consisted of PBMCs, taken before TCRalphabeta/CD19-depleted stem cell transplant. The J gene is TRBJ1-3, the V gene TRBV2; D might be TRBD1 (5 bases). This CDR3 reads CATRQIQNTIYF. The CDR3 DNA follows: TGTGCCACCCGACAGATCCAAAACACCATATATTTT.